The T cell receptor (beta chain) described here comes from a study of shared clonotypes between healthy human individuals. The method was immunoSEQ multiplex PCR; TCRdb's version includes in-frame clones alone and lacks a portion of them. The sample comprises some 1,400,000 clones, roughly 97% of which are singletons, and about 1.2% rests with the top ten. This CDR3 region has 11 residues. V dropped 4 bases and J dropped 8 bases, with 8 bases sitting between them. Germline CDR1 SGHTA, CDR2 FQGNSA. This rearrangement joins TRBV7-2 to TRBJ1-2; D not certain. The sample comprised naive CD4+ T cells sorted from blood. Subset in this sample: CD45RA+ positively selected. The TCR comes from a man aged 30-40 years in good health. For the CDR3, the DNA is TGTGCCAGCAGCTCAAATTCGGGCTACACCTTC. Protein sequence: CASSSNSGYTF.